This is a list of T cell receptor beta chains from one sample in a study of vaccination and CD4 T cells after COVID-19. TCRdb reprocessed the PCR reads with MiXCR, giving one entry per CDR3 protein. The sample consists of some 20,000 distinct CDR3 sequences, under 50% of them appearing once. Their antigens are not known. This specimen consisted of CD4+ T cells from blood, cultured in vitro, obtained after SARS-CoV-2 vaccination. The receptors derive from a human donor who had recovered from COVID-19. Each CDR3 is given without its conserved first and last residue. Size is stated for part of the rows, as once, few or many counts, or as a class when the clone is expanded.

j_gene	v_gene	abundance	CDR3aa
TRBJ1-2	TRBV27	few	ASADSNYGYT
TRBJ2-7	TRBV28	NA	ASSGTPPYEQY
TRBJ2-5	TRBV19	NA	ASSAGTSGVETQY
TRBJ1-1	TRBV5-5	once	ASSSAGFEVNTEAF
TRBJ1-5	TRBV2	NA	ASSPGQGYNQPQH
TRBJ1-5	TRBV10-3	NA	AISESIGGGFGQPQH
TRBJ1-2	TRBV20-1	NA	SAKTENYGYT
TRBJ1-2	TRBV27	NA	ASSSRLTGGTRGYT
TRBJ1-2	TRBV7-2	NA	ASSYRQGLGYT
TRBJ1-2	TRBV27	NA	ASRPDGLTNYGYT
TRBJ2-5	TRBV11-3	NA	ASSQGLGGRVGTQY
TRBJ2-1	TRBV29-1	NA	SVVDRGSEQF
TRBJ1-5	TRBV7-8	NA	ASSSDRQGQPQH
TRBJ1-2	TRBV7-8	few	ASRGDRANYGYT
TRBJ1-1	TRBV9	NA	ASSPGGMNTEAF
TRBJ1-1	TRBV6-1	NA	ARDLYTEAF
TRBJ2-5	TRBV20-1	NA	SAIVGGAETQY
TRBJ1-1	TRBV11-3	NA	ASSPLPPGATEAF
TRBJ2-5	TRBV19	few	ASSMSPGVETQY
TRBJ2-5	TRBV5-4	NA	TSSLGPAGETQY
TRBJ2-7	TRBV5-1	NA	ASSLVVGGNEQY
TRBJ1-5	TRBV6-5	few	ASSSLRGQH